The source of this TCR beta chain is a study of shared clonotypes between healthy human individuals. Germline lookup yields CDR1 MNHEY and CDR2 SVGAGI. Between the trimmed V and J ends, which lost 0 bases and 0 bases, there was a span of 2 bases. This CDR3 is built from 13 residues. The donors, all of them Caucasian adults, lived in Nashville, Tennessee. Running of the assay took place at deep level. Each cell subset's genomic DNA was divided evenly among several immunoSEQ plates. The table came from immunoSEQ multiplex PCR; TCRdb's copy has only in-frame clones and leaves some out. The data show about 600,000 clones, around 80% seen once. As to this clone: Other DNA variants within this sample encode the same CDR3.

The sample taken for sequencing was PBMCs. The TCR comes from a middle-aged woman in good health. Some clones in this sample may be carry-over from other donors' samples. V is TRBV6-5 and J is TRBJ1-2; D remains unclear. The CDR3 DNA reads TGTGCCAGCAGTTACTCATCTAACTATGGCTACACCTTC. Its translation is CASSYSSNYGYTF.